The 21 T cell receptor beta chains reported below all come from one sample, sequenced in a study of T cell responses to AZD1222 COVID-19 vaccine. Here immunoSEQ multiplex PCR was the method, and the copy in TCRdb shows in-frame clones only, minus some. The table shows more than 110,000 clones, with 90% to 95% occurring only once. The input for sequencing was peripheral blood, taken on day 0 of AZD1222 vaccination. These receptors were collected from an adult in good health.

The chain recombines TRBV10-3 with TRBJ2-7; D may be TRBD1 or TRBD2 (5 bases each). The CDR3 is 14 amino acids. Trimming pared 1 base from V and 4 bases from J, leaving 11 bases between. Germline V gene sequence: CDR1 ENHRY, CDR2 SYGVKD. CDR3 in DNA: TGTGCCATCAGTGAGTATCCGGGGCCTTACGAGCAGTACTTC. It yields the protein CAISEYPGPYEQYF.

The J gene is TRBJ1-2, the V gene TRBV5-1; the D gene is possibly TRBD1 (5 bases). The length of the CDR3 is 14 residues. Trimming removed 1 base at V and 2 bases at J, with 9 bases between. The V gene's germline CDR1 is SGHRS and CDR2 YFSETQ. This CDR3 reads CASSLSDRNYGYTF. The CDR3 DNA reads TGCGCCAGCAGCTTGAGCGACAGAAACTATGGCTACACCTTC. Full variable domain (outside the CDR3, taken from reference TRBV5-1 and TRBJ1-2): KAGVTQTPRYLIKTRGQQVTLSCSPISGHRSVSWYQQTPGQGLQFLFEYFSETQRNKGNFPGRFSGRQFSNSRSEMNVSTLELGDSALYLCASSLSDRNYGYTFGSGTRLTVV.

J is TRBJ1-1 and V is TRBV7-9; possible D gene TRBD1, 5 bases. The CDR3 consists of 14 residues. Trimming removed 3 bases at V and 4 bases at J, with 12 bases between. The germline V gene has CDR1 SEHNR and CDR2 FQNEAQ (reference sequence). CDR3 sequence (DNA): TGTGCCAGCAGCTTTACAGGACTCCTCACTGAAGCTTTCTTT. It encodes CASSFTGLLTEAFF.

The chain joins TRBV2 to TRBJ1-6; 9 nucleotides line up with TRBD1. The CDR3 consists of 19 residues. After removal of 6 bases from V and 9 bases from J, the junction contained 21 bases not matched to a gene. The germline V gene has CDR1 SNHLY and CDR2 FYNNEI. CDR3 nucleotide sequence: TGTGCCAGCAGCGCCTCCACGGGACAGGGATACGAGAAGGGTTCACCCCTCCACTTT. This translates into CASSASTGQGYEKGSPLHF.

This chain connects TRBV27 to TRBJ1-5, with TRBD1 as a possible D gene (5 bases). Germline assignment: CDR1 MNHEY and CDR2 SMNVEV (reference sequence). The CDR3 totals 14 residues. Deletions cut 6 bases from V and 3 bases from J, with 12 bases between. The CDR3 reads CASRRAGNNQPQHF. In DNA, the CDR3 is TGTGCCAGCAGAAGGGCAGGGAACAATCAGCCCCAGCATTTT.

The genes are TRBV21-1 and TRBJ1-3; the table assigns TRBD1, which was not confirmed against the DNA. TRBV21-1 is designated a pseudogene. The CDR3 length is 17 residues. CDR3 DNA sequence: TGTGCCAGCAAACCCGCCTCCTTTCAGGACAGGGTCCACACCATATATTTT. Amino acids: CASKPASFQDRVHTIYF.

This rearrangement joins TRBV2 to TRBJ1-2, with 7 bases lining up with TRBD1. V shed 7 bases, J shed 4 bases, and the junction held 18 bases outside the gene matches. Germline-derived CDR1 and CDR2 are SNHLY and FYNNEI. The CDR3 is 17 amino acids. The CDR3 here is CASTLRQGAEQFYGYTF. DNA for the CDR3: TGTGCCAGCACATTAAGACAGGGAGCCGAACAATTCTATGGCTACACCTTC.

The genes are TRBV7-6 and TRBJ1-2; 7 positions agree with TRBD1. Looked up from germline, CDR1 is SGHVS and CDR2 is FNYEAQ. This CDR3 comprises 14 residues. With 1 base clipped from V and 4 bases from J, the junction kept 3 bases outside the gene matches. The CDR3 protein is CASSLGGTVYGYTF. The DNA of the CDR3 is TGTGCCAGCAGCTTAGGTGGGACAGTCTATGGCTACACCTTC.

V and J are TRBV7-8 and TRBJ1-6; maybe TRBD1 (5 bases). The CDR3 is made up of 16 amino acids. Germline V gives CDR1 SGHVS, CDR2 FQNEAQ. Deletions cut 2 bases from V and 7 bases from J, with 15 bases between. The CDR3 region is CASSLYGGTGNSPLHF. The CDR3 DNA reads as TGTGCCAGCAGCTTATACGGCGGGACGGGGAATTCACCCCTCCACTTT.

In its sample, this clone was seen once. The gene calls are TRBV5-6 and TRBJ2-1, with TRBD1 as a possible D gene (6 bases). Germline CDR1 SGHDT, CDR2 YYEEEE. The CDR3 covers 17 residues. Trimming cost V 0 bases and J 1 base, with 14 bases left between them. In nucleotides, the CDR3 is TGTGCCAGCAGCTTGGGAGGCTCCAGGGGATCCTACAATGAGCAGTTCTTC. This sequence encodes CASSLGGSRGSYNEQFF.

This clone appeared once. V is TRBV18 and J is TRBJ1-1; maybe TRBD1 (6 bases). V gave up 1 base and J gave up 3 bases, with 6 bases separating them. Germline CDR1 and CDR2: KGHSH and LQKENI. This CDR3 has 13 residues. The CDR3 is CASSPRQDTEAFF. The CDR3 region has the DNA TGTGCCAGCTCACCACGACAGGACACTGAAGCTTTCTTT.

V and J are TRBV2 and TRBJ1-6, with D possibly being TRBD1 (5 bases). This CDR3 contains 18 residues. The germline V gene has CDR1 SNHLY and CDR2 FYNNEI. V lost 6 bases and J 0 bases, leaving 18 bases between the germline ends. The chain's CDR3 is CASRLESQGSSYNSPLHF. As DNA, the CDR3 is TGTGCCAGCAGGCTAGAATCCCAGGGCAGCTCCTATAATTCACCCCTCCACTTT. Together with reference TRBV2 and TRBJ1-6, the CDR3 gives the full variable domain: EPEVTQTPSHQVTQMGQEVILRCVPISNHLYFYWYRQILGQKVEFLVSFYNNEISEKSEIFDDQFSVERPDGSNFTLKIRSTKLEDSAMYFCASRLESQGSSYNSPLHFGNGTRLTVT.

DNA for the CDR3: TGTGCCAGCAGTTCCTGGGGCACCGGGGAGCTGTTTTTT. This translates into CASSSWGTGELFF. The rearrangement links TRBV28 to TRBJ2-2, with unresolved D. The CDR3 length is 13 residues. Germline-derived CDR1 and CDR2 are MDHEN and SYDVKM. Trimming pared 4 bases from V and 4 bases from J, leaving 7 bases between.

The V and J genes are TRBV11-2 and TRBJ1-1; D call uncertain. CDR1 and CDR2 from the germline V gene are SGHAT and FQNNGV. The CDR3 consists of 13 residues. The V end was cut by 1 base, the J end by 6 bases, with 9 bases between. CDR3 protein: CASSLATTAEAFF. CDR3 nucleotide sequence: TGTGCCAGCAGCTTAGCAACCACAGCTGAAGCTTTCTTT.

This chain connects TRBV30 to TRBJ1-2; D may be TRBD1 (6 bases). CDR1 is GTSNPN, CDR2 SVGIG, per germline (reference sequence). V lost 4 bases, J lost 3 bases, and 12 bases lay in between. The CDR3 is 13 residues long. In nucleotides, the CDR3 is TGTGCCTGGATACAGGGCTGGGACTATGGCTACACCTTC. It codes for CAWIQGWDYGYTF.

The genes are TRBV7-2 and TRBJ2-1; weak D call: TRBD2 (7 bases). V was clipped by 8 bases and J by 6 bases, with 20 bases between them. The V gene's germline CDR1 is SGHTA and CDR2 FQGNSA. The CDR3 has 15 amino acids. CDR3 DNA sequence: TGTGCCAGCTCTAGGGGGGGGACGGCTGCCAATGAGCAGTTCTTC. As protein: CASSRGGTAANEQFF. The entire variable domain, with the rest obtained from reference TRBV7-2 and TRBJ2-1, is as follows: GAGVSQSPSNKVTEKGKDVELRCDPISGHTALYWYRQSLGQGLEFLIYFQGNSAPDKSGLPSDRFSAERTGGSVSTLTIQRTQQEDSAVYLCASSRGGTAANEQFFGPGTRLTVL.

This clone was counted a single time. The chain uses TRBV5-6 and TRBJ1-2, with a possible D match to TRBD1 (5 bases). In germline, CDR1 is SGHDT, CDR2 YYEEEE. The V end lost 3 bases, the J end lost 1 base, and 13 bases lay between the germline ends. This CDR3 has 15 amino acids. The CDR3 bases are TGTGCCAGCAGCTCCGGGACCCAGTTTAACTATGGCTACACCTTC. It encodes CASSSGTQFNYGYTF.

V and J are TRBV3-1 (or the pseudogene TRBV3-2) and TRBJ2-3, with D possibly matching TRBD1 (5 bases). CDR1 and CDR2 (germline): LGHDT, YNNKEL (reference sequence). The CDR3 sequence is 14 residues long. V gave up 4 bases and J gave up 2 bases, with 10 bases separating them. The CDR3 protein is CASSPKGSTDTQYF. In DNA form, the CDR3 reads TGTGCCAGCAGCCCAAAGGGGTCCACAGATACGCAGTATTTT.

The chain recombines TRBV21-1 with TRBJ1-2. TRBV21-1 is marked as a pseudogene. The CDR3 runs 12 residues. The CDR3 is CATDEENYGYTF. Here the CDR3 DNA reads TGTGCCACCGACGAAGAGAACTATGGCTACACCTTC.

V gene TRBV3-1 (or the pseudogene TRBV3-2) combines with J gene TRBJ2-3, with TRBD2 matching 9 bases. Trimming removed 2 bases from V and 4 bases from J; junction bases left unmatched: 7. The germline V gene encodes CDR1 LGHDT and CDR2 YNNKEL (reference sequence). The CDR3 has 16 residues. The CDR3 reads CASSQIGGGDPDTQYF. Written as DNA, the CDR3 is TGTGCCAGCAGCCAAATAGGCGGGGGGGACCCAGATACGCAGTATTTT.

The gene calls are TRBV28 and TRBJ1-5; D is ambiguous. V was trimmed by 2 bases and J by 0 bases, leaving 11 bases between them. This CDR3 contains 16 residues. Per the germline V gene, CDR1 is MDHEN and CDR2 is SYDVKM. DNA of the CDR3: TGTGCCAGCAGTTTAATGGGTCGGGGTAGCAATCAGCCCCAGCATTTT. It is translated as CASSLMGRGSNQPQHF.